This T cell receptor (beta chain) was recovered during a study of T cell responses to AZD1222 COVID-19 vaccine. Study-wide background: Second-dose schedules of about 4 or about 12 weeks were combined.

Notes on the study in general: The number of AZD1222 recipients seropositive at baseline was only five to seven. Reportedly, close to half of spike-specific TCRs are directed against unmutated variant regions.

This clone was seen only a few times. Its target is unknown. This CDR3 has 15 residues. The junction had 8 bases not matched to a gene; V was cut back by 3 bases and J by 5 bases. Germline V gene sequence: CDR1 SGDLS, CDR2 YYNGEE. Generated by immunoSEQ multiplex PCR, the TCRdb table keeps only in-frame clones and is missing some. The sample carries tens of thousands of clones, roughly 89% recorded once. This clonotype was obtained from an adult in good health. This chain joins TRBV9 and TRBJ1-2; 9 bases agree with TRBD1. The sequences come from peripheral blood, collected on day 0 of AZD1222 vaccination. Written as DNA, the CDR3 is TGTGCCAGCAGCGCAGAATCCGGGACAGGGTATGGCTACACCTTC. It yields the protein CASSAESGTGYGYTF.